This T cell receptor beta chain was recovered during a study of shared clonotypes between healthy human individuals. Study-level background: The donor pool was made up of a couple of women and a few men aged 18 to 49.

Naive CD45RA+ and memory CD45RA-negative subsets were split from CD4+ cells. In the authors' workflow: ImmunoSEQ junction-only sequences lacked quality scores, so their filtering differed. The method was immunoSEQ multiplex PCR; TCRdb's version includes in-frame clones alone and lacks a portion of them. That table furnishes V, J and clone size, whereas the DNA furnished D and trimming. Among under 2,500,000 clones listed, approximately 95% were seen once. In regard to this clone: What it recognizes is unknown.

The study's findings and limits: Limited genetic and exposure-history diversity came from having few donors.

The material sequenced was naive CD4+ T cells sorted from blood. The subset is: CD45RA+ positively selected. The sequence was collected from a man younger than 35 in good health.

CDR3 sequence (DNA): TGTGCCAGCAGCTTACTTCGGGGGGTCATTCCGGTACTCAACTATGGCTACACCTTC. Protein sequence: CASSLLRGVIPVLNYGYTF. The gene calls are TRBV7-9 and TRBJ1-2, with D possibly TRBD1 on 5 matching bases. From germline, CDR1 is SEHNR and CDR2 FQNEAQ (reference sequence). V lost 2 bases, J lost 2 bases, and 24 bases lay in between. The CDR3 contains 19 residues.